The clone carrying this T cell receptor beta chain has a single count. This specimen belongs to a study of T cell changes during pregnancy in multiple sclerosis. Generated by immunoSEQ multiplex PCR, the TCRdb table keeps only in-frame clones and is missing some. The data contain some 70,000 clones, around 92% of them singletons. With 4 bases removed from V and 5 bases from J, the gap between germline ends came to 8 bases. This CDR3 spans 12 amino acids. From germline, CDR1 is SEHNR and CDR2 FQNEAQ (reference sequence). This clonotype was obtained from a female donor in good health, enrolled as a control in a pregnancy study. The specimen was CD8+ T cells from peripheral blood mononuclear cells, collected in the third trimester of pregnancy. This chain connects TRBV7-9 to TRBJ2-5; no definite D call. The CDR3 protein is CASSSRLETQYF. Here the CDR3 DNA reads TGTGCCAGCAGCTCCCGTTTGGAGACCCAGTACTTC.